This paragraph covers one TCR beta chain sequence. Antigen unknown. The data are from a study of blood T cells in healthy people across ages. Study outcomes and limitations: Per million T cells, TCR beta diversity dropped about linearly as age rose. Estimates of total diversity, which came from one million sequenced T cells, were considered to be underestimates. CMV status of donors was not determined, possibly confounding expanded clonotype changes.

Sample-barcoded 5' priming and a J-beta primer mix drove a second PCR of about 7 to 11 cycles. A template-switch adaptor that had 12 random nucleotides put a tag on each cDNA molecule. Each CDR3 protein gets one entry after TCRdb re-called the 5' RACE reads with MiXCR. This table has roughly 800,000 distinct CDR3 sequences, about 53% appearing once. The trim removed 0 bases at V and 6 bases at J, leaving 6 bases unmatched. CDR3 size: 14 residues. The germline CDR1 and CDR2 sequences are SQVTM and ANQGSEA. Sequencing was done on a sample of blood. This sequence joins TRBV29-1 and TRBJ2-7, with TRBD1 matching over 9 bases. The clonotype was recovered from an elderly man in good health. CDR3: CSVEDQNRGREQYF. DNA for the CDR3: TGCAGCGTTGAAGATCAAAACAGGGGGCGCGAGCAGTACTTC.